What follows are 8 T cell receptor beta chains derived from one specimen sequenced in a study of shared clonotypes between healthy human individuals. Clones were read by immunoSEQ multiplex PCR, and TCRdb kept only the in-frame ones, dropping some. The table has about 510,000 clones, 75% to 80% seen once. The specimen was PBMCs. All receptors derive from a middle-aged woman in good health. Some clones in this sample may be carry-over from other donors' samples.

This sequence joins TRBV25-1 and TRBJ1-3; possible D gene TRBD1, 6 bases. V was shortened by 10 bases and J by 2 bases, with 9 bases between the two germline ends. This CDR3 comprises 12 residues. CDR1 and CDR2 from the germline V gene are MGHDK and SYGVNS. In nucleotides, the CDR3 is TGTGCCACCCAGGGGACTGGAAACACCATATATTTT. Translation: CATQGTGNTIYF.

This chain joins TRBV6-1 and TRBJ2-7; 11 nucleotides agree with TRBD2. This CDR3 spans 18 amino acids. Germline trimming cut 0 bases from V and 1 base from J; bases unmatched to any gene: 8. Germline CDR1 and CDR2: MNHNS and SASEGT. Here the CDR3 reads CASSEASLAGAGSYEQYF. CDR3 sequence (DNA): TGTGCCAGCAGTGAAGCATCACTAGCGGGAGCTGGTTCCTACGAGCAGTACTTC.

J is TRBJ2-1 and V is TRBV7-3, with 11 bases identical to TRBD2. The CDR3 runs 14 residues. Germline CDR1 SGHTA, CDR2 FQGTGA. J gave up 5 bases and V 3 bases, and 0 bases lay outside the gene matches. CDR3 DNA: TGTGCCAGCAGCTTGGGACTAGCGGACAATGAGCAGTTCTTC. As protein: CASSLGLADNEQFF. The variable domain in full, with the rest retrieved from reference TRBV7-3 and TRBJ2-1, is GAGVSQTPSNKVTEKGKYVELRCDPISGHTALYWYRQSLGQGPEFLIYFQGTGAADDSGLPNDRFFAVRPEGSVSTLKIQRTERGDSAVYLCASSLGLADNEQFFGPGTRLTVL.

CDR3 bases: TGTGCCATCAGTGAGTCGGGGGTAGGGGCCATGGATCAGCCCCAGCATTTT. Its protein product is CAISESGVGAMDQPQHF. The chain uses TRBV10-3 and TRBJ1-5, with TRBD1 as a possible D gene (5 bases). Germline V gene sequence: CDR1 ENHRY, CDR2 SYGVKD. This CDR3 has 17 residues. V was pared by 0 bases and J by 5 bases, with 17 bases between.

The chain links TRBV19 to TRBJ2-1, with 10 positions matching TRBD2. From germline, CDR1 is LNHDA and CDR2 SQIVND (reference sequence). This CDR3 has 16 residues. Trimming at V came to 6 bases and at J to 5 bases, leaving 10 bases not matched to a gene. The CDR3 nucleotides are TGTGCCAGTAGGAGATCCGGGACTAGCGTAGACAATGAGCAGTTCTTC. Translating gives CASRRSGTSVDNEQFF.

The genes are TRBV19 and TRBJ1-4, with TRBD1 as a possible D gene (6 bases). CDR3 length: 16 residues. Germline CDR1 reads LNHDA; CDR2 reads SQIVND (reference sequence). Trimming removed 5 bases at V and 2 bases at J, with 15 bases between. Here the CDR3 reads CASSPRAGVTNEKLFF. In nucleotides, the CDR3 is TGTGCCAGTAGTCCCCGGGCAGGGGTGACTAATGAAAAACTGTTTTTT.

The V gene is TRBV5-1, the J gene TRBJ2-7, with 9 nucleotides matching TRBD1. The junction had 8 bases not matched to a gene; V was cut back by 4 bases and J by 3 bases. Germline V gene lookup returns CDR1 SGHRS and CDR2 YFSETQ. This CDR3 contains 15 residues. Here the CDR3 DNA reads TGCGCCAGCAGCACGGGACAGGGAGGCAACTACGAGCAGTACTTC. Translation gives CASSTGQGGNYEQYF.

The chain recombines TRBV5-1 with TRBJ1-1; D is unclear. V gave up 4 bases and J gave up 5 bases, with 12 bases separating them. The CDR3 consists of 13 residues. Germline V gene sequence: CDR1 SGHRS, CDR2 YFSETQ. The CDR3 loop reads CASSLGWGTEAFF. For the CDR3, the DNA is TGCGCCAGCAGCCTCGGTTGGGGAACTGAAGCTTTCTTT.